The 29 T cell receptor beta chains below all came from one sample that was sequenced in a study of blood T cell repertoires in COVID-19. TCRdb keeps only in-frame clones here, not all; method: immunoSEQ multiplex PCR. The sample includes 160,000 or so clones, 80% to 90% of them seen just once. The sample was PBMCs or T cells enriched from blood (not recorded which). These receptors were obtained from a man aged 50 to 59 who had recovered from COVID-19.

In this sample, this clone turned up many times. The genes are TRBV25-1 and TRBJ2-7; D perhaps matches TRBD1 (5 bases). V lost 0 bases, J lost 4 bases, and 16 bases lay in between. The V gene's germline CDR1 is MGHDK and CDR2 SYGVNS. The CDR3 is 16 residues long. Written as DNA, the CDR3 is TGTGCCAGCAGTGAATACCCCCCAGGGTTGACTTACGAGCAGTACTTC. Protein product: CASSEYPPGLTYEQYF.

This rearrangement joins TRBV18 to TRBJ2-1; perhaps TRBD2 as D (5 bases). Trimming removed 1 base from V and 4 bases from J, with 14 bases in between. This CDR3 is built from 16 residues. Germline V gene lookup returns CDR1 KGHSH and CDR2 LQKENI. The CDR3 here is CASSPLISGVYNEQFF. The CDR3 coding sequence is TGTGCCAGCTCACCACTTATCTCCGGGGTATACAATGAGCAGTTCTTC.

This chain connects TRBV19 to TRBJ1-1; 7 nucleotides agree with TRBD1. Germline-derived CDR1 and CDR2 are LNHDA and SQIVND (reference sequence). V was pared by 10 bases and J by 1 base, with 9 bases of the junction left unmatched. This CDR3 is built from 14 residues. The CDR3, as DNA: TGTGCCACCGTGCCTCGACAGGGGAACACTGAAGCTTTCTTT. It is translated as CATVPRQGNTEAFF.

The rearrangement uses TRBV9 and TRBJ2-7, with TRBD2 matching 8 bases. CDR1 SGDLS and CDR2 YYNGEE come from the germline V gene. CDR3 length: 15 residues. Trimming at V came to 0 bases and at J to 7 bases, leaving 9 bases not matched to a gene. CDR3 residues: CASSVGVGTREEQYF. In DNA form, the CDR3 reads TGTGCCAGCAGCGTAGGGGTAGGGACTAGAGAAGAGCAGTACTTC.

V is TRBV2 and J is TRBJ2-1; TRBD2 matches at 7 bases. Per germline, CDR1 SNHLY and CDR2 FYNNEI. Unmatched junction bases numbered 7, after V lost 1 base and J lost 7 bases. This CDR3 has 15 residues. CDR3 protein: CASSEEGLPVNEQFF. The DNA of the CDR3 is TGTGCCAGCAGTGAAGAGGGACTACCGGTAAATGAGCAGTTCTTC.

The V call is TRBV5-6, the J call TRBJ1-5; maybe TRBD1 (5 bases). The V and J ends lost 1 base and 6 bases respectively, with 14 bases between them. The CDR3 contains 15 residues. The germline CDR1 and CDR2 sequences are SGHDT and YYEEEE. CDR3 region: CASSLRGSWGQPQHF. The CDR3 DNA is TGTGCCAGCAGCTTGAGGGGCTCATGGGGTCAGCCCCAGCATTTT. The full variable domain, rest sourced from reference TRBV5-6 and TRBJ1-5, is DAGVTQSPTHLIKTRGQQVTLRCSPKSGHDTVSWYQQALGQGPQFIFQYYEEEERQRGNFPDRFSGHQFPNYSSELNVNALLLGDSALYLCASSLRGSWGQPQHFGDGTRLSIL.

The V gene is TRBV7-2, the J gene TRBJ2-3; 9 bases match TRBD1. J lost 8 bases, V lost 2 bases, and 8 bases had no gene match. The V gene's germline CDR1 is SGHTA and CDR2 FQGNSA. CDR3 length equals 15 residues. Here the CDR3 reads CASSLSSGGQGTQYF. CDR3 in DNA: TGTGCCAGCAGCTTATCGTCCGGGGGACAGGGTACGCAGTATTTT.

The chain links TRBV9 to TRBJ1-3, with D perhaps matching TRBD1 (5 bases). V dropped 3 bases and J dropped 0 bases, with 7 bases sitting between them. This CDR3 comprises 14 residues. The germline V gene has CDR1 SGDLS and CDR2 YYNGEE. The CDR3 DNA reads TGTGCCAGCAGCGCGGACAACTCTGGAAACACCATATATTTT. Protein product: CASSADNSGNTIYF.

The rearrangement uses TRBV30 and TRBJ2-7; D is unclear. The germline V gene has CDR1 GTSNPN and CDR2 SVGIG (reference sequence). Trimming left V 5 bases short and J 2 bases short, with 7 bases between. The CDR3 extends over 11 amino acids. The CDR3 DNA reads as TGTGCCTGGGGGCAGACCTACGAGCAGTACTTC. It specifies CAWGQTYEQYF.

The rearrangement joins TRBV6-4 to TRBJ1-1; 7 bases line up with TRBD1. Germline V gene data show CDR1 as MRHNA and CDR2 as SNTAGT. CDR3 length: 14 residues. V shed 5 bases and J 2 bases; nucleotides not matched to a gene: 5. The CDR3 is CASSTGTANTEAFF. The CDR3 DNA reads TGTGCCAGCAGTACCGGGACAGCCAACACTGAAGCTTTCTTT.

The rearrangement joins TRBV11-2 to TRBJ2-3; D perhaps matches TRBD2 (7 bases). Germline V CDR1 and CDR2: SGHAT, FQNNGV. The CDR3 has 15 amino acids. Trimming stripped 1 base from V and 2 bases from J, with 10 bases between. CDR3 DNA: TGTGCCAGCAGCTTAGTTGGGGGGGCCACAGATACGCAGTATTTT. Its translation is CASSLVGGATDTQYF.

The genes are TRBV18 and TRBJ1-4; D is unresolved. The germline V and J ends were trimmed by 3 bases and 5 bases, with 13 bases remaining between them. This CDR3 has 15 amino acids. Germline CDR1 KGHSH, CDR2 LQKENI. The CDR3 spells CASSPRSPANEKLFF. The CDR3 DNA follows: TGTGCCAGCTCACCCAGGTCACCTGCGAATGAAAAACTGTTTTTT. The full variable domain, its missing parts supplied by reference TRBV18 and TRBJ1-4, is NAGVMQNPRHLVRRRGQEARLRCSPMKGHSHVYWYRQLPEEGLKFMVYLQKENIIDESGMPKERFSAEFPKEGPSILRIQQVVRGDSAAYFCASSPRSPANEKLFFGSGTQLSVL.

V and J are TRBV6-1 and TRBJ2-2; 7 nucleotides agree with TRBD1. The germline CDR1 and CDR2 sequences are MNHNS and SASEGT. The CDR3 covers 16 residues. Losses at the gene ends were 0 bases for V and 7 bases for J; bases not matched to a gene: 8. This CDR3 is CASSEAKRGLGGELFF. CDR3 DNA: TGTGCCAGCAGTGAAGCGAAAAGGGGGCTTGGCGGGGAGCTGTTTTTT.

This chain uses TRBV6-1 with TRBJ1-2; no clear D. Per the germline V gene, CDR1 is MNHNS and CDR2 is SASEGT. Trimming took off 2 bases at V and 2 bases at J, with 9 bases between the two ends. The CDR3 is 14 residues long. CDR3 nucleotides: TGTGCCAGCAGTGAATTCGGTTTAAACTATGGCTACACCTTC. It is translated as CASSEFGLNYGYTF.

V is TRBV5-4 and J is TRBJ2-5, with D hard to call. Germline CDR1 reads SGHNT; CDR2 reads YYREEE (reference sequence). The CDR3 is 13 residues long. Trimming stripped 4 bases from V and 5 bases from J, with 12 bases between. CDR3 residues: CASSPGSYETQYF. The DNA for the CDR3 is TGTGCCAGCAGCCCGGGTAGCTACGAGACCCAGTACTTC.

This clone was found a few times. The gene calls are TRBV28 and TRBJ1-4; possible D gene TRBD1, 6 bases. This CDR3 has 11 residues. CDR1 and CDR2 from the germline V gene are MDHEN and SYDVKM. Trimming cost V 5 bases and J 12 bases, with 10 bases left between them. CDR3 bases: TGTGCCAGCAGTCGGGGGGCCCAACTGTTTTTT. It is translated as CASSRGAQLFF.

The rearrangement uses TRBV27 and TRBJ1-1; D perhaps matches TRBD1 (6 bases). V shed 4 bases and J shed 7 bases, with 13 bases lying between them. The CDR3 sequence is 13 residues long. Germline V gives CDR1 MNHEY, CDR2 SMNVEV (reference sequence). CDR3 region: CASSSQGPNEAFF. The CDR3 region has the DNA TGTGCCAGCAGTTCACAGGGCCCCAATGAAGCTTTCTTT.

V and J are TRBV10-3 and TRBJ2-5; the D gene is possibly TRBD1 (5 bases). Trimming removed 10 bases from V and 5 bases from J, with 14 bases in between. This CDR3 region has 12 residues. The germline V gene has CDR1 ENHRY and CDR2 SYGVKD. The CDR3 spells CATQGFEETQYF. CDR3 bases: TGTGCCACGCAGGGATTTGAGGAGACCCAGTACTTC.

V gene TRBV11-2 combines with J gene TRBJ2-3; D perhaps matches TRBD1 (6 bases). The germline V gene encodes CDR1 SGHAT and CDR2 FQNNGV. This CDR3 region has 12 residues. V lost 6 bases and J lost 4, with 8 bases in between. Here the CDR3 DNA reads TGTGCCAGCAGTAGGGGGTCAGATACGCAGTATTTT. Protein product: CASSRGSDTQYF.

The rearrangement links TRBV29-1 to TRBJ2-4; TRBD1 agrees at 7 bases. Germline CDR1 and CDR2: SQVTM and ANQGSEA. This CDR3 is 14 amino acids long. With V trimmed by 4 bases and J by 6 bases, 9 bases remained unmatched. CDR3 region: CSVVGQPGGNIQYF. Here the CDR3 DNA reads TGCAGCGTTGTGGGACAGCCGGGTGGAAACATTCAGTACTTC. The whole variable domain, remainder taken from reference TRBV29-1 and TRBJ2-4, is SAVISQKPSRDICQRGTSLTIQCQVDSQVTMMFWYRQQPGQSLTLIATANQGSEATYESGFVIDKFPISRPNLTFSTLTVSNMSPEDSSIYLCSVVGQPGGNIQYFGAGTRLSVL.

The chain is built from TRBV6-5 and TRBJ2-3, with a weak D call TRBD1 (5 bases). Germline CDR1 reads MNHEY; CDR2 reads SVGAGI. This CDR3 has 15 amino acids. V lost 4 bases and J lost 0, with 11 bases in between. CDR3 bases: TGTGCCAGCAGTTTCCTGAAGGGGAGCACAGATACGCAGTATTTT. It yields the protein CASSFLKGSTDTQYF.

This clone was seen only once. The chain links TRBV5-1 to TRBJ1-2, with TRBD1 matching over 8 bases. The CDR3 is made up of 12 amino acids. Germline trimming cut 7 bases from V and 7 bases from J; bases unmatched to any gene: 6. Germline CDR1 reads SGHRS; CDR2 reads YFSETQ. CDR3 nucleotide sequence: TGCGCCAGCGGTCAGGGGGCTAGTGGCTACACCTTC. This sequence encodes CASGQGASGYTF.

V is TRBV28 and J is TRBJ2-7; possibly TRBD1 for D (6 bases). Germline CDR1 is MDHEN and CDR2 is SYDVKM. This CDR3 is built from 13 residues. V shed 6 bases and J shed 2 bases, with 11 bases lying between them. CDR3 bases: TGTGCCAGCAGCAGGGGTGTGCCCTACGAGCAGTACTTC. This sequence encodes CASSRGVPYEQYF.

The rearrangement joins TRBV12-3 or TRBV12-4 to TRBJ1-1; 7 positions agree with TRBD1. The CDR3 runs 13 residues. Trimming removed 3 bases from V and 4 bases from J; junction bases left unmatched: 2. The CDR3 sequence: CASSLEGATEAFF. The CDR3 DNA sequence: TGTGCCAGCAGTTTGGAGGGGGCCACTGAAGCTTTCTTT.

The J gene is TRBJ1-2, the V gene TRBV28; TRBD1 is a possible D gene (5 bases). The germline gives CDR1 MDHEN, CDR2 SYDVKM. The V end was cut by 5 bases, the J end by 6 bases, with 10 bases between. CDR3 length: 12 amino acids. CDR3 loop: CASSGGMDGYTF. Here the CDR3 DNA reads TGTGCCAGCAGTGGGGGGATGGATGGCTACACCTTC.

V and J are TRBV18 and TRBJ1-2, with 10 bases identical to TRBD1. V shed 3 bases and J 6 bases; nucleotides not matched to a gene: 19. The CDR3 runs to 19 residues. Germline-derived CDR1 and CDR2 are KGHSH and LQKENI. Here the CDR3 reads CASSPLAPSTGGVKNGYTF. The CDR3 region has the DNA TGTGCCAGCTCACCCCTGGCACCTTCGACAGGGGGCGTGAAGAATGGCTACACCTTC.

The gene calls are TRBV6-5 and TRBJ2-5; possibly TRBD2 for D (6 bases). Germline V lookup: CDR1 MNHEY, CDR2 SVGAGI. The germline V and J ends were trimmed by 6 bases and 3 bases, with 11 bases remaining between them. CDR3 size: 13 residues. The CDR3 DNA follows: TGTGCCAGCAGGGGGGGTCCAAAAGAGACCCAGTACTTC. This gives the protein CASRGGPKETQYF.

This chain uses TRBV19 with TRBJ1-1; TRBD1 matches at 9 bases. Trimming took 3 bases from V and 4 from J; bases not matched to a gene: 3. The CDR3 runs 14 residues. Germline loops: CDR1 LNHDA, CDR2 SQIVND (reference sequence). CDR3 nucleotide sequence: TGTGCCAGTAGTATGACAGGGGGTAGCACTGAAGCTTTCTTT. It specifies CASSMTGGSTEAFF.

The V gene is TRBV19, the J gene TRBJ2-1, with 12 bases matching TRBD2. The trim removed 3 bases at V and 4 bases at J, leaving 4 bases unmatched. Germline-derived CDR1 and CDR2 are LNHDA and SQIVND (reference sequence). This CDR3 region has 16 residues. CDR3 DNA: TGTGCCAGTAGTATCTCACTAGCGGGGGGTTACAATGAGCAGTTCTTC. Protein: CASSISLAGGYNEQFF.